The next 29 T cell receptor beta chains were all read from a single sample in a study of shared clonotypes between healthy human individuals. The table came from immunoSEQ multiplex PCR; TCRdb's copy has only in-frame clones and leaves some out. The sample carries 900,000 to 1,200,000 clones, around three quarters recorded once. The sequenced sample consisted of memory CD4+ T cells from PBMCs. Subset given: CD45RA-negative fraction. The source is a man aged 18 to 29 in good health. Some clones in this sample may be carry-over from other donors' samples.

The chain combines TRBV14 with TRBJ2-7, with 7 bases matching TRBD1. V dropped 1 base and J dropped 3; count of bases not matched to a gene: 9. This CDR3 spans 16 amino acids. Looked up from germline, CDR1 is SGHDN and CDR2 is FVKESK. CDR3 protein: CASSQVWTGRYYEQYF. Written as DNA, the CDR3 is TGTGCCAGCAGCCAAGTGTGGACAGGTCGATACTACGAGCAGTACTTC.

J is TRBJ2-7 and V is TRBV6-1; TRBD2 is a possible D gene (5 bases). The length of the CDR3 is 14 residues. Between the trimmed V and J ends, which lost 5 bases and 6 bases, there was a span of 17 bases. The germline CDR1 and CDR2 sequences are MNHNS and SASEGT. CDR3: CASSPRTSFGEQYF. CDR3 bases: TGTGCCAGCAGTCCGCGGACTTCCTTTGGCGAGCAGTACTTC.

This clone has only a few counts. The chain has TRBV6-1 and TRBJ1-1, with TRBD1 as a possible D gene (5 bases). The germline V and J ends were trimmed by 2 bases and 0 bases, with 7 bases remaining between them. CDR1 is MNHNS and CDR2 is SASEGT in the germline V gene. CDR3 length: 14 residues. CDR3 nucleotides: TGTGCCAGCAGTGAAAGACAGCTGAACACTGAAGCTTTCTTT. This gives the protein CASSERQLNTEAFF.

The V and J genes are TRBV18 and TRBJ2-3; D call uncertain. The germline V gene encodes CDR1 KGHSH and CDR2 LQKENI. The CDR3 extends over 15 amino acids. V gave up 3 bases and J gave up 0 bases, with 10 bases separating them. The CDR3 reads CASSPLMVSTDTQYF. For the CDR3, the DNA is TGTGCCAGCTCACCGCTCATGGTCAGCACAGATACGCAGTATTTT.

This chain uses TRBV28 with TRBJ1-5; D remains unclear. Trimming shortened V by 3 bases and J by 4 bases, and 7 bases separated the two germline ends. Germline lookup yields CDR1 MDHEN and CDR2 SYDVKM. The CDR3 totals 13 residues. The CDR3 region is CASSLIGNQPQHF. CDR3 nucleotides: TGTGCCAGCAGTTTGATAGGGAATCAGCCCCAGCATTTT.

The rearrangement joins TRBV25-1 to TRBJ2-3; 12 bases are a match to TRBD2. The CDR3 extends over 15 amino acids. V trimming: 8 bases; J trimming: 2 bases; junction bases outside the gene matches: 5. CDR1 and CDR2 from the germline V gene are MGHDK and SYGVNS. The CDR3 sequence is CASRRTSGNTDTQYF. The CDR3 bases are TGTGCCAGCCGCCGGACTAGCGGGAACACAGATACGCAGTATTTT.

V and J are TRBV5-1 and TRBJ2-3; 8 positions match TRBD2. With 4 bases clipped from V and 6 bases from J, the junction kept 22 bases outside the gene matches. The CDR3 is 19 residues long. Germline V CDR1 and CDR2: SGHRS, YFSETQ. The CDR3 coding sequence is TGCGCCAGCAGCCGGGGGAGTAGCGGGAATAAGGATGCCATGGATACGCAGTATTTT. Residues: CASSRGSSGNKDAMDTQYF.

The rearrangement links TRBV28 to TRBJ1-2, with 7 bases identical to TRBD1. This CDR3 spans 15 amino acids. The J segment lost 1 base and the V segment lost 5 bases, leaving 7 bases of the junction unmatched. Germline V gene lookup returns CDR1 MDHEN and CDR2 SYDVKM. The CDR3 DNA reads TGTGCCAGCAGTATCGGGACAGCTGTTAACTATGGCTACACCTTC. This codes for CASSIGTAVNYGYTF.

This clone was recorded only once. This chain connects TRBV29-1 to TRBJ2-7; TRBD1 matches at 10 bases. CDR1 is SQVTM and CDR2 is ANQGSEA in the germline V gene. J was trimmed by 4 bases and V by 3 bases; bases with no gene match: 9. The CDR3 has 15 residues. The CDR3 loop reads CSVDSRQGAIYEQYF. The CDR3 DNA is TGCAGCGTTGACTCTCGACAGGGGGCAATTTACGAGCAGTACTTC.

The chain couples TRBV30 to TRBJ1-6; maybe TRBD1 (6 bases). Germline CDR1 is GTSNPN and CDR2 is SVGIG (reference sequence). Trimming took off 4 bases at V and 10 bases at J, with 17 bases between the two ends. This CDR3 comprises 14 residues. The CDR3 bases are TGTGCCTGGATAGCGACAGGCCGGGGGTCACCCCTCCACTTT. Amino acids: CAWIATGRGSPLHF.

This clone was recorded a few times. The gene calls are TRBV2 and TRBJ2-7; 8 nucleotides line up with TRBD2. This CDR3 region has 11 residues. From germline, CDR1 is SNHLY and CDR2 FYNNEI. Germline trimming cut 6 bases from V and 11 bases from J; bases unmatched to any gene: 6. CDR3 sequence reads: CASRLAEPEYF. DNA for the CDR3: TGTGCCAGCAGACTAGCGGAGCCGGAGTACTTC.

The chain is built from TRBV6-5 and TRBJ2-1; 14 bases fit TRBD2. Per the germline V gene, CDR1 is MNHEY and CDR2 is SVGAGI. The CDR3 has 15 residues. V lost 4 bases, J lost 10 bases, and 6 bases stayed unmatched. CDR3 amino acids: CASSSGGLAGVEQFF. DNA for the CDR3: TGTGCCAGCAGTTCCGGGGGACTAGCGGGAGTCGAGCAGTTCTTC.

The chain combines TRBV7-8 with TRBJ1-1; TRBD1 matches at 9 bases. J was trimmed by 6 bases and V by 4 bases; bases with no gene match: 3. This CDR3 is built from 13 residues. Germline V gives CDR1 SGHVS, CDR2 FQNEAQ. The CDR3 DNA reads TGTGCCAGCAGCTCCCGGACAGGGGCTGAAGCTTTCTTT. Translating gives CASSSRTGAEAFF.

CDR3 DNA sequence: TGCGCCAGCAGCCTTCGGGCTGGGGCCAACGTCCTGACTTTC. Its protein is CASSLRAGANVLTF. The V gene is TRBV5-1, the J gene TRBJ2-6; no clear D. The CDR3 length is 14 residues. Germline CDR1 SGHRS, CDR2 YFSETQ. Trimming removed 4 bases from V and 2 bases from J, with 7 bases in between.

The V gene is TRBV28, the J gene TRBJ1-5; D is uncertain. Germline V lookup: CDR1 MDHEN, CDR2 SYDVKM. This CDR3 is built from 12 residues. Trimming stripped 3 bases from V and 8 bases from J, with 8 bases between. The CDR3 here is CASSLLSEPQHF. Here the CDR3 DNA reads TGTGCCAGCAGTTTGTTAAGTGAGCCCCAGCATTTT.

J is TRBJ2-3 and V is TRBV9; maybe TRBD1 (6 bases). This CDR3 contains 14 residues. The V gene's germline CDR1 is SGDLS and CDR2 YYNGEE. Trimming left V 4 bases short and J 0 bases short, with 9 bases between. CDR3: CASSKTGSTDTQYF. Here the CDR3 DNA reads TGTGCCAGCAGCAAAACAGGGAGCACAGATACGCAGTATTTT.

The chain recombines TRBV11-2 with TRBJ2-7; tentative D call: TRBD2 (5 bases). CDR1 and CDR2 (germline): SGHAT, FQNNGV. This CDR3 is built from 16 residues. With 2 bases removed from V and 0 bases from J, the gap between germline ends came to 14 bases. CDR3 loop: CASSLISSALSYEQYF. The DNA of the CDR3 is TGTGCCAGCAGCTTAATCAGTAGCGCCCTCTCCTACGAGCAGTACTTC.

The chain joins TRBV18 to TRBJ1-5; tentatively, D is TRBD1 (5 bases). V was pared by 2 bases and J by 4 bases, with 12 bases between. The CDR3 is 15 amino acids. Germline lookup yields CDR1 KGHSH and CDR2 LQKENI. The CDR3 reads CASSPRGRENQPQHF. The CDR3 DNA follows: TGTGCCAGCTCACCAAGAGGCAGGGAGAATCAGCCCCAGCATTTT.

The V and J genes are TRBV27 and TRBJ2-5, with 12 bases that match TRBD2. Germline CDR1 MNHEY, CDR2 SMNVEV (reference sequence). V was pared by 8 bases and J by 6 bases, with 4 bases of the junction left unmatched. This CDR3 is 13 amino acids long. CDR3 in DNA: TGTGCCAGCGCGACTAGCGGGAGAAAGACCCAGTACTTC. Translated: CASATSGRKTQYF.

The chain uses TRBV10-3 and TRBJ1-4, with a weak D call TRBD1 (5 bases). V was trimmed by 0 bases and J by 5 bases, leaving 10 bases between them. Germline V gene sequence: CDR1 ENHRY, CDR2 SYGVKD. The CDR3 is made up of 15 amino acids. The CDR3 reads CAISESGVANEKLFF. The CDR3 DNA follows: TGTGCCATCAGTGAGTCAGGGGTGGCGAATGAAAAACTGTTTTTT.

The genes are TRBV10-3 and TRBJ2-3; 7 positions agree with TRBD2. The germline gives CDR1 ENHRY, CDR2 SYGVKD. This CDR3 contains 13 residues. Trimming removed 9 bases from V and 1 base from J; junction bases left unmatched: 4. The DNA for the CDR3 is TGTGCCATTGGCGGGAGTGGCACAGATACGCAGTATTTT. It specifies CAIGGSGTDTQYF.

The genes are TRBV23-1 and TRBJ2-7; D possibly matches TRBD1 or TRBD2 (7 bases each). TRBV23-1 qualifies as an ORF whose function is uncertain. The CDR3 is 18 amino acids. Trimming stripped 1 base from V and 1 base from J, with 20 bases between. In DNA form, the CDR3 reads TGCGCCAGCAGTCAATACGATTTTGGGAGGGGACAGTCCTACGAGCAGTACTTC. Amino acid sequence: CASSQYDFGRGQSYEQYF.

The chain couples TRBV19 to TRBJ1-2, with D possibly matching TRBD1 (6 bases). The CDR3 runs 14 residues. Germline V gene data show CDR1 as LNHDA and CDR2 as SQIVND (reference sequence). Trimming left V 7 bases short and J 6 bases short, with 18 bases between. CDR3 coding DNA: TGTGCCAGTACCGCTAACAGGGCAAGTCATGGCTACACCTTC. Translating it yields CASTANRASHGYTF.

V is TRBV2 and J is TRBJ2-1; unclear D gene. Trimming shortened V by 7 bases and J by 2 bases, and 18 bases separated the two germline ends. The CDR3 is 16 amino acids. CDR1 is SNHLY and CDR2 is FYNNEI in the germline V gene. This CDR3 reads CASKNSGIWTYNEQFF. DNA of the CDR3: TGTGCCAGCAAGAATAGTGGAATATGGACCTACAATGAGCAGTTCTTC.

V is TRBV5-1 and J is TRBJ1-1; tentative D call: TRBD1 (5 bases). Germline CDR1 is SGHRS and CDR2 is YFSETQ. The CDR3 loop spans 15 amino acids. The V gene lost 5 bases and the J gene lost 4 bases, with 18 bases spanning the gap. The CDR3, as DNA: TGCGCCAGCAGTTCGGGGGTTGCGGGTGGCACTGAAGCTTTCTTT. Amino acid sequence: CASSSGVAGGTEAFF.

The rearrangement uses TRBV29-1 and TRBJ2-1; 9 bases agree with TRBD2. Germline values: CDR1 SQVTM, CDR2 ANQGSEA. Germline trimming cut 6 bases from V and 7 bases from J; bases unmatched to any gene: 4. The CDR3 extends over 12 amino acids. The CDR3, as DNA: TGCAGCGTCGGACTAGCGTGGAATGAGCAGTTCTTC. Translated, it gives CSVGLAWNEQFF.

The chain is built from TRBV28 and TRBJ2-1; maybe TRBD2 (6 bases). Trimming removed 6 bases at V and 2 bases at J, with 11 bases between. The germline V gene encodes CDR1 MDHEN and CDR2 SYDVKM. The CDR3 is 14 amino acids. CDR3 region: CASRSGDAYNEQFF. The CDR3 bases are TGTGCCAGCAGGTCGGGAGACGCCTACAATGAGCAGTTCTTC.

The chain is built from TRBV7-9 and TRBJ1-1; no clear D. The CDR3 loop spans 14 amino acids. The germline V gene has CDR1 SEHNR and CDR2 FQNEAQ (reference sequence). The V end lost 5 bases, the J end lost 1 base, and 11 bases lay between the germline ends. The CDR3: CASSHGRTNTEAFF. Here the CDR3 DNA reads TGTGCCAGCAGCCATGGACGGACGAACACTGAAGCTTTCTTT.

The chain has TRBV7-2 and TRBJ2-7, with a possible D match to TRBD1 (5 bases). Germline V gene sequence: CDR1 SGHTA, CDR2 FQGNSA. V was pared by 8 bases and J by 4 bases, with 18 bases between. The CDR3 covers 14 residues. The CDR3 region has the DNA TGTGCCAGCGCGGCTGGTGGGGCGATATACGAGCAGTACTTC. This codes for CASAAGGAIYEQYF.